The clone carrying this T cell receptor beta chain was picked up a small number of times. Its matching antigen is unknown. The sample is drawn from a study of regulatory T cells in long-lasting Graves disease. Findings and limits, study-wide: Thyroid tissue went unstudied; only peripheral blood was examined.

iRepertoire HTBI primers and Arm-PCR of CDR3 regions built TCR beta libraries. TCRdb independently ran MiXCR on the multiplex PCR reads; one entry per CDR3 protein. Of some 340,000 distinct CDR3 sequences listed, approximately 12% were seen once; the top ten hold approximately 20%. Trimming took off 6 bases at V and 5 bases at J, with 17 bases between the two ends. The CDR3 is 14 residues long. Germline V gives CDR1 DFQATT, CDR2 SNEGSKA (reference sequence). Time point indicated: newly diagnosed GD, antithyroid drugs for less than 3 months. PBMC-derived RNA was used for the TCR library. This sample was also put to use in a study of T cells in Graves' hyperthyroidism and ophthalmopathy.

This clonotype originated in a woman aged 18-30 years with Graves disease. The chain is built from TRBV20-1 and TRBJ1-5, with D maybe TRBD1 (5 bases). The sample here was peripheral blood mononuclear cells (PBMCs), taken at new diagnosis, from a patient treated with antithyroid drugs. The CDR3 reads CSARPGVSDQPQHF. The DNA of the CDR3 is TGCAGTGCCAGACCGGGGGTCTCGGATCAGCCCCAGCATTTT.